This record covers a single TCR beta chain. The entry originates in a study of shared clonotypes between healthy human individuals. Per the germline V gene, CDR1 is SQVTM and CDR2 is ANQGSEA. The CDR3 spans 13 residues. Unmatched junction bases numbered 7, after V lost 6 bases and J lost 6 bases. The protocol was immunoSEQ multiplex PCR, while the TCRdb copy is restricted to in-frame clones and leaves out a portion. The profile shows around 450,000 clones, 70% to 80% of them singletons. The V call is TRBV29-1, the J call TRBJ2-7; 11 bases map to TRBD2. The sequence was collected from a woman between 35 and 50 years old in good health. Some clones in this sample may be carry-over from other donors' samples. The sequencing input was PBMCs. In DNA, the CDR3 is TGCAGCGTACGACTAGCGGGATCAGGCGAGCAGTACTTC. It encodes CSVRLAGSGEQYF.